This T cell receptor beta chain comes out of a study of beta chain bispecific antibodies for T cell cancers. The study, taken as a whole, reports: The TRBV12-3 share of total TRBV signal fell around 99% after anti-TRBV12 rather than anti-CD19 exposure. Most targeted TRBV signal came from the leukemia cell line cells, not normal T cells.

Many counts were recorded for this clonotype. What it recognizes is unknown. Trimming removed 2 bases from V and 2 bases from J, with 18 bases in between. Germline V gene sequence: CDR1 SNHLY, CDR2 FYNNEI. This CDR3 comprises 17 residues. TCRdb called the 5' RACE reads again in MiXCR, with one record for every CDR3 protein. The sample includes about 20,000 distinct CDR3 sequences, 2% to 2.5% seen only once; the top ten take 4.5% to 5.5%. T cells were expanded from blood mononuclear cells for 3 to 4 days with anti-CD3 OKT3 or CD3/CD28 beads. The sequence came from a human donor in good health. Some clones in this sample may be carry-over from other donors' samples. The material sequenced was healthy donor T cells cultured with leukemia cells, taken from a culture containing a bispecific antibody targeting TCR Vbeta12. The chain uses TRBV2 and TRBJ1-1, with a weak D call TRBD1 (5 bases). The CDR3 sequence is CASSESVAGWENTEAFF. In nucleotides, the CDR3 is TGTGCCAGCAGTGAATCGGTAGCAGGGTGGGAAAACACTGAAGCTTTCTTT.